The clone carrying this T cell receptor (beta chain) was seen a few times. The entry originates in a study of blood T cell repertoires in COVID-19. About the study: Samples representing acute and convalescent COVID-19 were sourced from the United States, Italy and Spain.

The ends lost 0 bases at V and 1 base at J; junction bases unmatched: 5. The germline V gene has CDR1 SGHRS and CDR2 YFSETQ. This CDR3 is 18 amino acids long. Profiled with immunoSEQ multiplex PCR; TCRdb holds only in-frame clones, not every one. This table has 300,000 to 400,000 clones, 75% to 90% appearing once. This rearrangement joins TRBV5-1 to TRBJ2-5; 14 nucleotides agree with TRBD2. Sequencing was done on a sample of PBMCs or T cells enriched from blood (not recorded which). This clonotype was obtained from a man aged 25 to 40 who had recovered from COVID-19. The CDR3 spells CASSLDGGTSGGQETQYF. CDR3 in DNA: TGCGCCAGCAGCTTGGATGGTGGGACTAGCGGGGGCCAAGAGACCCAGTACTTC. Drawing the rest from reference TRBV5-1 and TRBJ2-5, the complete variable domain is KAGVTQTPRYLIKTRGQQVTLSCSPISGHRSVSWYQQTPGQGLQFLFEYFSETQRNKGNFPGRFSGRQFSNSRSEMNVSTLELGDSALYLCASSLDGGTSGGQETQYFGPGTRLLVL.